This T cell receptor (beta chain) was retrieved from a study of identical twins. Everyone who gave samples was a healthy Caucasian. Losses at the gene ends were 4 bases for V and 0 bases for J; bases not matched to a gene: 9. Germline lookup yields CDR1 SGHRS and CDR2 YFSETQ. CDR3 size: 17 residues. This clonotype was counted only a few times. Its target is unknown. General study points: Twin pairs' shared out-of-frame alpha sequences were enriched in low generation probability. Partial confounding of zero-insertion analyses by invariant MAIT and iNKT cells was possible.

One entry per CDR3 protein results from TCRdb running MiXCR on the 5' RACE reads. This sample carries about 530,000 distinct CDR3 sequences, about a fifth of them seen once, and the ten largest clones take approximately 0.52%. These data were likewise used in another study, on yellow fever vaccine responses in identical twins. Per that paper: Vaccine-induced T cell responses in twins were reportedly observed to appear partly convergent, partly personalized.

The specimen was CD4+ T cells sorted from blood. The V gene is TRBV5-1, the J gene TRBJ2-3; 9 bases are shared with TRBD2. The receptor comes from a woman aged 18-30 years in good health. The CDR3 DNA reads as TGCGCCAGCAGCCGTCTAGCGGGGCCAGCTAGCACAGATACGCAGTATTTT. Translated, it gives CASSRLAGPASTDTQYF.